The 20 T cell receptor beta chains below all came from one sample that was sequenced in a study of OX40 agonist ivuxolimab in advanced cancers. The data were produced by immunoSEQ multiplex PCR, yet TCRdb's version contains in-frame clones alone and is incomplete. The sample has 65,000 to 85,000 clones; approximately 89% are singletons. The sample consisted of CD4+ or CD8+ T cells sorted from blood, taken in a trial of the OX40 agonist ivuxolimab. Receptor source: an adult with an advanced solid tumor such as melanoma, head and neck, liver or kidney cancer.

V gene TRBV2 combines with J gene TRBJ2-7; 8 positions match TRBD1. The germline V gene encodes CDR1 SNHLY and CDR2 FYNNEI. Trimming removed 6 bases from V and 0 bases from J; junction bases left unmatched: 4. This CDR3 has 14 amino acids. The CDR3: CASRKGQASYEQYF. The CDR3 nucleotides read TGTGCCAGCAGGAAGGGACAGGCCTCCTACGAGCAGTACTTC.

CDR3 in DNA: TGTGCCAGCTCTGCGACTAGCGGGGGACTACTGTTCTTC. Its protein is CASSATSGGLLFF. The rearrangement links TRBV18 to TRBJ2-1; 12 bases align to TRBD2. Germline lookup yields CDR1 KGHSH and CDR2 LQKENI. V was clipped by 6 bases and J by 15 bases; unmatched bases: 9. The CDR3 is made up of 13 amino acids. Filled out from reference TRBV18 and TRBJ2-1, the complete variable domain reads NAGVMQNPRHLVRRRGQEARLRCSPMKGHSHVYWYRQLPEEGLKFMVYLQKENIIDESGMPKERFSAEFPKEGPSILRIQQVVRGDSAAYFCASSATSGGLLFFGPGTRLTVL.

V and J are TRBV13 and TRBJ2-1, with TRBD1 as a possible D gene (6 bases). Germline V gives CDR1 PRHDT, CDR2 FYEKMQ (reference sequence). The CDR3 totals 15 residues. The germline V and J ends were trimmed by 6 bases and 8 bases, with 20 bases remaining between them. The CDR3 here is CASRVNSQGFHEQFF. CDR3 bases: TGTGCCAGCAGAGTAAATAGTCAGGGGTTCCATGAGCAGTTCTTC.

This clone was observed once. This chain uses TRBV7-9 with TRBJ2-5; tentatively, D is TRBD2 (6 bases). The length of the CDR3 is 16 residues. In germline, CDR1 is SEHNR, CDR2 FQNEAQ (reference sequence). Trimming removed 5 bases from V and 1 base from J, with 17 bases in between. CDR3 sequence: CASSTGAGLGQETQYF. The CDR3 region has the DNA TGTGCCAGCAGCACAGGAGCGGGCCTCGGCCAAGAGACCCAGTACTTC.

The chain employs TRBV5-8 and TRBJ2-3, with D unresolved. The CDR3 loop spans 13 amino acids. Germline assignment: CDR1 SGHTS and CDR2 YDEGEE. Trimming took off 2 bases at V and 0 bases at J, with 4 bases between the two ends. The DNA for the CDR3 is TGTGCCAGCAGCTTAACGAGCACAGATACGCAGTATTTT. Its translation is CASSLTSTDTQYF.

The V and J genes are TRBV6-1 and TRBJ2-3; D assignment may be TRBD1 or TRBD2 (6 bases each). CDR3 length: 14 amino acids. Germline CDR1 is MNHNS and CDR2 is SASEGT. Trimming removed 7 bases at V and 3 bases at J, with 14 bases between. The CDR3 nucleotides are TGTGCCAGCAAGAACCTAGGGGGGACAGATACGCAGTATTTT. Amino acid sequence: CASKNLGGTDTQYF.

There are a few counts of this clone. The chain has TRBV29-1 and TRBJ1-1; no firm D call. There are 13 residues in the CDR3. Germline V gives CDR1 SQVTM, CDR2 ANQGSEA. The V and J ends lost 7 bases and 2 bases respectively, with 14 bases between them. Here the CDR3 DNA reads TGCAGCGCCAAGTCATCTATTAACACTGAAGCTTTCTTT. Protein sequence: CSAKSSINTEAFF.

The chain carries TRBV28 and TRBJ2-7; D remains unclear. CDR3 length: 12 amino acids. Looked up from germline, CDR1 is MDHEN and CDR2 is SYDVKM. Trimming shortened V by 4 bases and J by 2 bases, and 6 bases separated the two germline ends. Here the CDR3 reads CASSSSPYEQYF. As DNA, the CDR3 is TGTGCCAGCAGTTCCTCTCCCTACGAGCAGTACTTC.

The V gene is TRBV9, the J gene TRBJ2-3; a possible D gene is TRBD2 (6 bases). The CDR3 runs to 14 residues. Germline V gene data show CDR1 as SGDLS and CDR2 as YYNGEE. V lost 2 bases and J lost 0, with 7 bases in between. The DNA for the CDR3 is TGTGCCAGCAGCGTGGCGGGAAGCACAGATACGCAGTATTTT. As protein: CASSVAGSTDTQYF.

About this clone itself: This may stem from a read error, because a much larger clone lies one nucleotide away. The gene calls are TRBV7-6 and TRBJ1-1; D is unclear. The CDR3 spans 13 residues. Germline V CDR1 and CDR2: SGHVS, FNYEAQ. V was cut by 1 base and J by 0 bases, with 3 bases left in between. The chain's CDR3 is CASSLDVNTEAFF. In DNA form, the CDR3 reads TGTGCCAGCAGCTTAGACGTGAACACTGAAGCTTTCTTT. Combining the CDR3 with reference TRBV7-6 and TRBJ1-1 gives the whole variable domain GAGVSQSPRYKVTKRGQDVALRCDPISGHVSLYWYRQALGQGPEFLTYFNYEAQQDKSGLPNDRFSAERPEGSISTLTIQRTEQRDSAMYRCASSLDVNTEAFFGQGTRLTVV.

This clone was observed a few times. This chain uses TRBV2 with TRBJ1-6; D unresolved. The CDR3 extends over 15 amino acids. V lost 2 bases to trimming and J lost 10 bases, with 15 bases between them. CDR1 and CDR2 (germline): SNHLY, FYNNEI. CDR3 nucleotide sequence: TGTGCCAGCAGTGAAAGTAACCCCGGGTACTCACCCCTCCACTTT. Amino acid sequence: CASSESNPGYSPLHF.

The V and J genes are TRBV7-9 and TRBJ2-3; D ambiguous. CDR3 length: 16 amino acids. Looked up from germline, CDR1 is SEHNR and CDR2 is FQNEAQ (reference sequence). Trimming left V 1 base short and J 2 bases short, with 13 bases between. Written as DNA, the CDR3 is TGTGCCAGCAGCTTAGACGTCGGCAGTGTCACAGATACGCAGTATTTT. Translating gives CASSLDVGSVTDTQYF. Full variable domain (outside the CDR3, taken from reference TRBV7-9 and TRBJ2-3): DTGVSQNPRHKITKRGQNVTFRCDPISEHNRLYWYRQTLGQGPEFLTYFQNEAQLEKSRLLSDRFSAERPKGSFSTLEIQRTEQGDSAMYLCASSLDVGSVTDTQYFGPGTRLTVL.

The V call is TRBV28, the J call TRBJ1-4; 9 nucleotides line up with TRBD1. Germline trimming cut 5 bases from V and 4 bases from J; bases unmatched to any gene: 11. The germline V gene has CDR1 MDHEN and CDR2 SYDVKM. This CDR3 contains 17 residues. CDR3 region: CASSPQQGALINEKLFF. DNA for the CDR3: TGTGCCAGCAGTCCCCAACAGGGGGCGTTAATTAATGAAAAACTGTTTTTT.

This clone has a handful of counts. The genes are TRBV29-1 and TRBJ2-7; TRBD1 might be the D (5 bases). Germline CDR1 is SQVTM and CDR2 is ANQGSEA. The CDR3 is 14 residues long. V shed 4 bases and J shed 3 bases, with 16 bases lying between them. CDR3 DNA: TGCAGCGTTGGGTTGTCGGCTACAGGCTACGAGCAGTACTTC. Translating gives CSVGLSATGYEQYF.

The chain combines TRBV7-6 with TRBJ2-2; possibly TRBD2 for D (5 bases). CDR3 length equals 14 residues. The germline V gene encodes CDR1 SGHVS and CDR2 FNYEAQ. V lost 4 bases, J lost 3 bases, and 9 bases lay in between. The CDR3 here is CASSYQRYTGELFF. CDR3 bases: TGTGCCAGCAGCTACCAGCGGTACACCGGGGAGCTGTTTTTT.

J is TRBJ1-2 and V is TRBV19; D call uncertain. This CDR3 is 13 amino acids long. Trimming removed 3 bases from V and 3 bases from J, with 8 bases in between. Germline CDR1 reads LNHDA; CDR2 reads SQIVND (reference sequence). The CDR3 DNA sequence: TGTGCCAGTAGTATGAGGGAGGACTATGGCTACACCTTC. Protein: CASSMREDYGYTF.

This chain links TRBV28 with TRBJ1-2; D ambiguous. The CDR3 totals 12 residues. Deletions cut 4 bases from V and 2 bases from J, with 5 bases between. From germline, CDR1 is MDHEN and CDR2 SYDVKM. The CDR3 is CASSSGNYGYTF. The CDR3 DNA follows: TGTGCCAGCAGTTCCGGGAACTATGGCTACACCTTC.

V gene TRBV4-2 combines with J gene TRBJ2-2; 7 nucleotides match TRBD1. Germline V CDR1 and CDR2: LGHNA, YNFKEQ. There are 15 residues in the CDR3. V dropped 0 bases and J dropped 3; count of bases not matched to a gene: 1. In nucleotides, the CDR3 is TGTGCCAGCAGCCAAGAAGGACAGGACACCGGGGAGCTGTTTTTT. This codes for CASSQEGQDTGELFF.

This chain connects TRBV27 to TRBJ1-3, with D hard to call. The CDR3 extends over 14 amino acids. The V gene lost 5 bases and the J gene lost 0 bases, with 8 bases spanning the gap. CDR1 is MNHEY, CDR2 SMNVEV, per germline (reference sequence). This CDR3 is CASSPGSSGNTIYF. CDR3 in DNA: TGTGCCAGCAGTCCCGGAAGCTCTGGAAACACCATATATTTT.

The chain uses TRBV19 and TRBJ1-6; 7 bases are a match to TRBD1. V gave up 3 bases and J gave up 6 bases; unmatched junction bases: 5. This CDR3 is built from 15 residues. Germline V gene lookup returns CDR1 LNHDA and CDR2 SQIVND (reference sequence). The CDR3 here is CASSIRAGGNSPLHF. For the CDR3, the DNA is TGTGCCAGTAGTATCCGCGCAGGGGGTAATTCACCCCTCCACTTT.